This is a list of T cell receptor beta chains from one sample in a study of blood T cell repertoires in COVID-19. TCRdb's copy holds only in-frame clones and misses some; the assay was immunoSEQ multiplex PCR. Among under 150,000 clones, about 84% were seen once, and the ten largest hold 5%. Specimen: peripheral blood. The receptors originated from a woman in her forties or fifties with acute or convalescent COVID-19. The CDR3 runs from the conserved cysteine through the conserved F or W. The order of the fields is J gene, clone size, V gene, D gene, CDR3 DNA, CDR3 protein. A D gene is named only where the DNA matches it firmly. The listing skips clone size in some rows; elsewhere it reads once, few, many or a size class.

J gene: TRBJ1-1; clone size: .; V gene: TRBV19; D gene: .; CDR3 DNA: TGTGCCAGTAGTATGTTCGCGGGCGTGGCTGAAGCTTTCTTT; CDR3 protein: CASSMFAGVAEAFF
J gene: TRBJ2-1; clone size: .; V gene: TRBV6-5; D gene: TRBD1; CDR3 DNA: TGTGCCAGCAGTATGGGACAGGGCCCCTACAATGAGCAGTTCTTC; CDR3 protein: CASSMGQGPYNEQFF
J gene: TRBJ1-1; clone size: .; V gene: TRBV7-9; D gene: TRBD1; CDR3 DNA: TGTGCCAGCAGTCCGGACAGGGGTGAAGCTTTCTTT; CDR3 protein: CASSPDRGEAFF
J gene: TRBJ2-7; clone size: .; V gene: TRBV9; D gene: .; CDR3 DNA: TGTGCCAGCAGCCCAGGGGTAGAGTGGGAGCAGTACTTC; CDR3 protein: CASSPGVEWEQYF
J gene: TRBJ2-7; clone size: once; V gene: TRBV7-2; D gene: TRBD1; CDR3 DNA: TGTGCCAGCAGCCTTTCTTGGACAGGGGCCTACGAGCAGTACTTC; CDR3 protein: CASSLSWTGAYEQYF
J gene: TRBJ1-2; clone size: .; V gene: TRBV7-9; D gene: TRBD1; CDR3 DNA: TGTGCCAGCAGCTCCCTCAACAGGGGGAACTATGGCTACACCTTC; CDR3 protein: CASSSLNRGNYGYTF
J gene: TRBJ1-2; clone size: few; V gene: TRBV6-5; D gene: .; CDR3 DNA: TGTGCCAGCAGTTATAGAACAGCGGGGGTCTATGGCTACACCTTC; CDR3 protein: CASSYRTAGVYGYTF
J gene: TRBJ1-2; clone size: few; V gene: TRBV15; D gene: .; CDR3 DNA: TGTGCCACCAGCAGAGATTGGCAGATCTATGGCTACACCTTC; CDR3 protein: CATSRDWQIYGYTF
J gene: TRBJ2-1; clone size: .; V gene: TRBV5-1; D gene: TRBD1; CDR3 DNA: TGCGCCAGCACCGCAGGGGACAGCAATGAGCAGTTCTTC; CDR3 protein: CASTAGDSNEQFF
J gene: TRBJ1-4; clone size: .; V gene: TRBV29-1; D gene: TRBD1; CDR3 DNA: TGCACCCGGACAGGGAAAGGAACTAATGAAAAACTGTTTTTT; CDR3 protein: CTRTGKGTNEKLFF
J gene: TRBJ1-2; clone size: .; V gene: TRBV5-1; D gene: .; CDR3 DNA: TGCGCCAGCAGCTTGTTGCAGGGATCGTATGATGGCTACACCTTC; CDR3 protein: CASSLLQGSYDGYTF
J gene: TRBJ1-2; clone size: .; V gene: TRBV7-9; D gene: .; CDR3 DNA: TGTGCCAGCAGCTTCCTTATATCCTGCGCTGGCTACACCTTC; CDR3 protein: CASSFLISCAGYTF
J gene: TRBJ1-5; clone size: .; V gene: TRBV19; D gene: .; CDR3 DNA: TGTGCCAGTAGTCTCGACAGCTATAGCAATCAGCCCCAGCATTTT; CDR3 protein: CASSLDSYSNQPQHF
J gene: TRBJ1-1; clone size: .; V gene: TRBV12-3/TRBV12-4; D gene: .; CDR3 DNA: TGTGCCAGCAGTTCAGGGTTCGGCGCTTTCTTT; CDR3 protein: CASSSGFGAFF
J gene: TRBJ1-2; clone size: .; V gene: TRBV28; D gene: .; CDR3 DNA: TGTGCCAGCAGTACAGTCACTCCCCCTAACTATGGCTACACCTTC; CDR3 protein: CASSTVTPPNYGYTF
J gene: TRBJ1-1; clone size: .; V gene: TRBV7-9; D gene: TRBD1; CDR3 DNA: TGTGCCAGCAGCCATACAGGGGGAAACACTGAAGCTTTCTTT; CDR3 protein: CASSHTGGNTEAFF
J gene: TRBJ2-7; clone size: .; V gene: TRBV29-1; D gene: TRBD1; CDR3 DNA: TGCAGCGCCCGGGACAGGGTCTCCGAGCAGTACTTC; CDR3 protein: CSARDRVSEQYF
J gene: TRBJ1-2; clone size: .; V gene: TRBV28; D gene: .; CDR3 DNA: TGTGCCAGCAGCTCCTCAGGTTCGGTTGACTATGGCTACACCTTC; CDR3 protein: CASSSSGSVDYGYTF
J gene: TRBJ2-7; clone size: .; V gene: TRBV19; D gene: .; CDR3 DNA: TGTGCCAGTAGCAGGAGGGGGGACAGATCCTACGAGCAGTACTTC; CDR3 protein: CASSRRGDRSYEQYF
J gene: TRBJ2-5; clone size: .; V gene: TRBV18; D gene: .; CDR3 DNA: TGTGCCAGCTCACCGGCAGGGTCAGAGACCCAGTACTTC; CDR3 protein: CASSPAGSETQYF
J gene: TRBJ1-1; clone size: .; V gene: TRBV5-1; D gene: .; CDR3 DNA: TGCGCCAGCAGGGGTGGGACATCGAACACTGAAGCTTTCTTT; CDR3 protein: CASRGGTSNTEAFF
J gene: TRBJ2-7; clone size: .; V gene: TRBV11-2; D gene: .; CDR3 DNA: TGTGCCAGCAGCTTAGACGGGTACGAGCAGTACTTC; CDR3 protein: CASSLDGYEQYF